This T cell receptor (beta chain) was captured in a study of blood T cell repertoires in COVID-19. Study-level background: The United States, Italy and Spain provided the acute and convalescent COVID-19 samples. Nucleic acid was either cDNA or gDNA, and it came from T cells, B-cell-depleted T cells, or PBMCs.

Libraries were prepared by immunoSEQ multiplex PCR; TCRdb keeps only in-frame clonotypes and omits some of them. The sample yields 88,000 or so clones, 75% to 90% seen once. Germline CDR1 and CDR2: WNHNN and SYGVQD (reference sequence). The length of the CDR3 is 14 residues. V was trimmed by 0 bases and J by 2 bases, leaving 7 bases between them. Of note for this clone: The same CDR3 can be traced to other DNA sequences in this sample.

This clonotype was sampled from a man aged 55 to 70 with acute or convalescent COVID-19. The rearrangement links TRBV10-1 to TRBJ2-5, with D perhaps matching TRBD2 (6 bases). Material: peripheral blood. The CDR3 region is CASSESAGQETQYF. CDR3 nucleotide sequence: TGCGCCAGCAGTGAGTCGGCGGGGCAAGAGACCCAGTACTTC.